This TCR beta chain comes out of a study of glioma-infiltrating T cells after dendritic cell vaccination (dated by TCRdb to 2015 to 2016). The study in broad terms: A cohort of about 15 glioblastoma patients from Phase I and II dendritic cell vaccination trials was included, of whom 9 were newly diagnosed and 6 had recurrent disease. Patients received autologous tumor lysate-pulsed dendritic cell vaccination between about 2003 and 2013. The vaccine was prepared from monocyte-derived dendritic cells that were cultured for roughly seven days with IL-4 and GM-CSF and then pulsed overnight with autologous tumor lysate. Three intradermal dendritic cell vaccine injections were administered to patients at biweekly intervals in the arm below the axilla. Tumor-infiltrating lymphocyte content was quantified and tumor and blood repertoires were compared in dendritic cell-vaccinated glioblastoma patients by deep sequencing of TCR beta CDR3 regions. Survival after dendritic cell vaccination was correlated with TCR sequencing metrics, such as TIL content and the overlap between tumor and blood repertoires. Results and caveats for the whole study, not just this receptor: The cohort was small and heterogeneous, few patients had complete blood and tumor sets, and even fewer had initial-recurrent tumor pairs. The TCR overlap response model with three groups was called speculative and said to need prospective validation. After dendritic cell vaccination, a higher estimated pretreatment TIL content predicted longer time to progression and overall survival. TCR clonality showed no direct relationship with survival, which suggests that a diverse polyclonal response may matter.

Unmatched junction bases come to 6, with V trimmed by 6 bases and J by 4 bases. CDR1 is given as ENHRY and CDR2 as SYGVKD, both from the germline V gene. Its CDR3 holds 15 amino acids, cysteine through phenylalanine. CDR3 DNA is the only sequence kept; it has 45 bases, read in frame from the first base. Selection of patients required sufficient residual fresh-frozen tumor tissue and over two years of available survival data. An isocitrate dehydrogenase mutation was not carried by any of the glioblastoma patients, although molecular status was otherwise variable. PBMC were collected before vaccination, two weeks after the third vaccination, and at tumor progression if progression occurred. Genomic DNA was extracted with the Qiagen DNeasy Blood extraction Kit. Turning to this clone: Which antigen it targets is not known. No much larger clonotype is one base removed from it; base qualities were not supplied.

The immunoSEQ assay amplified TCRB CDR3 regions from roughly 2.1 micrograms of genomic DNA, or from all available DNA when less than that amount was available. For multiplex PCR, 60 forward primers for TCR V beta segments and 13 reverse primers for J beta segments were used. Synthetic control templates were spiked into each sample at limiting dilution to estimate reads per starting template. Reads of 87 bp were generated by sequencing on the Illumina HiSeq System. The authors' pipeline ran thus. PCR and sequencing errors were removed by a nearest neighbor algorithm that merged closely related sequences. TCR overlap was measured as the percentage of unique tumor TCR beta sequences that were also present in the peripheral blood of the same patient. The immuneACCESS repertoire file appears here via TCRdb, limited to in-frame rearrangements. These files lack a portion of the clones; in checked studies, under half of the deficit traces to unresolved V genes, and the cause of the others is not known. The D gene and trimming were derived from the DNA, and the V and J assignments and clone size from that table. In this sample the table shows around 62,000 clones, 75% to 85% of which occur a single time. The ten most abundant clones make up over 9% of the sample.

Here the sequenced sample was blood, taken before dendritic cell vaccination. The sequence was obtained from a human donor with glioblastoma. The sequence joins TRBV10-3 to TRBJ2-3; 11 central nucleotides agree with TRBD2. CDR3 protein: CAISPGLAGPDTQYF. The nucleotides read TGTGCCATCAGCCCCGGACTAGCGGGCCCAGATACGCAGTATTTT.